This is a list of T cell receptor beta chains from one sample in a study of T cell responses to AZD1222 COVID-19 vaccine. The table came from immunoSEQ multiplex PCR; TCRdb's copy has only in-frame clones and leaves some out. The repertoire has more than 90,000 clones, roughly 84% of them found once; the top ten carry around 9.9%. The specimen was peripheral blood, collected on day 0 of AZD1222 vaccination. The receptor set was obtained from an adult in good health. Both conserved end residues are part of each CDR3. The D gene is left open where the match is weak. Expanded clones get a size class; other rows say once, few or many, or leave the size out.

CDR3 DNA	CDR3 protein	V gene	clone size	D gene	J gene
TGTGCCAGCAGTCGCCCGGGGGGCAGCGAGCAGTACTTC	CASSRPGGSEQYF	TRBV27	.	.	TRBJ2-7
TGTGCCAGCAGTGCCCGGGCACTTAACAATCAGCCCCAGCATTTT	CASSARALNNQPQHF	TRBV2	.	.	TRBJ1-5
TGTGCCAGCAGTTACAATCCGACAGGGGGCAACTATGGCTACACCTTC	CASSYNPTGGNYGYTF	TRBV6-5	many	TRBD1	TRBJ1-2
TGCAGCGTTGTAGGTGTGGTGGCAGGGTCTAACTATGGCTACACCTTC	CSVVGVVAGSNYGYTF	TRBV29-1	few	.	TRBJ1-2
TGTGCCAGCAGCTTGGGGGTGAATCAGCCCCAGCATTTT	CASSLGVNQPQHF	TRBV7-2	.	.	TRBJ1-5
TGTGCCAGCACCCCGTGGGGGGAGAACACCGGGGAGCTGTTTTTT	CASTPWGENTGELFF	TRBV7-9	.	.	TRBJ2-2
TGTGCCAGCAGATCTCTATCTTACGAGCAGTACTTC	CASRSLSYEQYF	TRBV28	.	.	TRBJ2-7
TGTGCCTGGAGTCGGCCAGGGACGCGAGACTACGAGCAGTACTTC	CAWSRPGTRDYEQYF	TRBV30	.	.	TRBJ2-7
TGTGCCAGCAGATCCGGGAGAATGGATGAAAAACTGTTTTTT	CASRSGRMDEKLFF	TRBV28	.	.	TRBJ1-4
TGTGCCAGTCTACCTACTAGCGGGGGGGTTGATACGCAGTATTTT	CASLPTSGGVDTQYF	TRBV27	.	TRBD2	TRBJ2-3
TGCGCCAGCAGCCCTGCTCTTCTCGGGACAGGGACAGTCGAGCAGTACTTC	CASSPALLGTGTVEQYF	TRBV5-1	.	TRBD1	TRBJ2-7
TGTGCCAGTAGTATTAAGGGGCTGGTTCCGAACACTGAAGCTTTCTTT	CASSIKGLVPNTEAFF	TRBV19	.	.	TRBJ1-1
TGTGCCACCAGTGATTTTATGGGCGAGGAGCTGTTTTTT	CATSDFMGEELFF	TRBV24-1	many	.	TRBJ2-2
TGTGCCAGCAGTTTGGACAGGGAAGACAATGAGCAGTTCTTC	CASSLDREDNEQFF	TRBV28	.	TRBD1	TRBJ2-1
TGTGCCAGCACCATGACAGCCGCTAATGAAAAACTGTTTTTT	CASTMTAANEKLFF	TRBV28	.	.	TRBJ1-4
TGTGCCAGCAGCTTAGTGGGGCTAGGGACTGAAGCTTTCTTT	CASSLVGLGTEAFF	TRBV7-2	.	.	TRBJ1-1
TGTGCCAGCAGACTAGCCGGAACTAACACCGGGGAGCTGTTTTTT	CASRLAGTNTGELFF	TRBV6-5	.	.	TRBJ2-2
TGTGCCAGCAGCCAAGGGCGACAGTCTGAAAAACTGTTTTTT	CASSQGRQSEKLFF	TRBV4-2	.	.	TRBJ1-4
TGTGCCAGTAGCGTCCGGGACAGGGCGGATCAGCCCCAGCATTTT	CASSVRDRADQPQHF	TRBV19	.	TRBD1	TRBJ1-5
TGTGCCAGCAGTTACTCGATAGGGGGCGGCTACACCTTC	CASSYSIGGGYTF	TRBV6-5	.	TRBD1	TRBJ1-2
TGTGCCAGCAGGCGCGGATTGGGAGGGGGCGTTGGTACAGATACGCAGTATTTT	CASRRGLGGGVGTDTQYF	TRBV7-2	.	.	TRBJ2-3
TGTGCCAGCACCTTTGGGGGACTGAGCTCCTACGAGCAGTACTTC	CASTFGGLSSYEQYF	TRBV28	few	.	TRBJ2-7
TGTGCCAGCAGTTTACCGGGGGGTGGAAATGAAAAACTGTTTTTT	CASSLPGGGNEKLFF	TRBV28	.	.	TRBJ1-4
TGTGCCAGCGGTTACCCGAGAAACACCGGGGAGCTGTTTTTT	CASGYPRNTGELFF	TRBV28	.	.	TRBJ2-2
TGCGCCAGCAGCCACGAACGGGGCCTTAGCTCCTACAATGAGCAGTTCTTC	CASSHERGLSSYNEQFF	TRBV4-1	.	.	TRBJ2-1
TGTGCCAGCAGTCTCCCCGGAATCGAGACCCAGTACTTC	CASSLPGIETQYF	TRBV12-3/TRBV12-4	.	.	TRBJ2-5
TGTGCCAGCAGCACACGACTAAGAGGGGCATGGACACCCCTCCACTTT	CASSTRLRGAWTPLHF	TRBV9	.	.	TRBJ1-6